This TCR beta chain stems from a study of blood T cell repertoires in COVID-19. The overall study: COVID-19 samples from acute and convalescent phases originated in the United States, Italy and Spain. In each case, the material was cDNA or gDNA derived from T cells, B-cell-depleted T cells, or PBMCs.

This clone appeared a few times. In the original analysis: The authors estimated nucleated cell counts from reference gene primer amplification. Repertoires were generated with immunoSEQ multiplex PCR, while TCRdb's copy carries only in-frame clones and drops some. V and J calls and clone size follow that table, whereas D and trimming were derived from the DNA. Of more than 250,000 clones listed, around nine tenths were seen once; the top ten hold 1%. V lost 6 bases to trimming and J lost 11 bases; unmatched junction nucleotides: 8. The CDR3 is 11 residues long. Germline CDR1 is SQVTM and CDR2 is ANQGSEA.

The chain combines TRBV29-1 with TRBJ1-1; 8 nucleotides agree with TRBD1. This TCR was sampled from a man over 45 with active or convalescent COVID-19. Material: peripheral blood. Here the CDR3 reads CSVGQGRGAFF. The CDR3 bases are TGCAGCGTCGGACAGGGCCGCGGCGCTTTCTTT.